This entry features one T cell receptor beta chain sequence. Its antigen is not known. The study drew all its donors from Caucasian adults living in Nashville, Tennessee. Assay: immunoSEQ multiplex PCR; the TCRdb copy retains only in-frame clones and omits some. Of about 2 million clones listed, 90% to 95% were seen once; the top ten hold more than 0.1%. The CDR3 contains 15 residues. Losses at the gene ends were 2 bases for V and 8 bases for J; bases not matched to a gene: 11. The germline V gene has CDR1 SGDLS and CDR2 YYNGEE. The data are from a study of shared clonotypes between healthy human individuals. Study-level results: The four-donor shared clonotypes exceeded non-shared clonotypes in generation probability, with non-shared ones scoring lower. Clonotype sharing across a few donors was observed for around 5% of naive CD4 clonotypes.

Material: naive CD4+ T cells sorted from blood. This sample's subset: CD45RA+ positively selected. The chain uses TRBV9 and TRBJ2-5; 8 nucleotides line up with TRBD2. The sequence derives from a man in his late teens or twenties in good health. CDR3 bases: TGTGCCAGCAGCGTTGGAAGCGGGGGACATACAACCCAGTACTTC. Translated, it gives CASSVGSGGHTTQYF.